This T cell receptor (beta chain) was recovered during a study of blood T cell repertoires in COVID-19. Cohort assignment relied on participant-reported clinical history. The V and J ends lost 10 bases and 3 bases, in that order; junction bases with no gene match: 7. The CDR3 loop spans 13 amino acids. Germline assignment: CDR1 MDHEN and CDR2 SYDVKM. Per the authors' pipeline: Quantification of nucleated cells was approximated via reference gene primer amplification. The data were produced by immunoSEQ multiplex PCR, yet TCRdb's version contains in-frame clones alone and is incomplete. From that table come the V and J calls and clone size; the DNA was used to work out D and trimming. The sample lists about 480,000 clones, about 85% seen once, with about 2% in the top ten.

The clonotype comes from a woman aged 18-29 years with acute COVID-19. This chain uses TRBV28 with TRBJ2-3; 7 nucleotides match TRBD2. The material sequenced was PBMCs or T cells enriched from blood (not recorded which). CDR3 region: CAINGGETDTQYF. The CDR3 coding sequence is TGTGCCATCAATGGGGGGGAGACAGATACGCAGTATTTT.